The 8 T cell receptor beta chains presented below share a single source sample, sequenced in a study of cytotoxic CD8 clonotypes in ibrutinib-treated CLL (dated by TCRdb to the early 2020s). The library was prepared using the immunoSEQ multiplex PCR assay. Not all clones reach the TCRdb copy of this immuneACCESS table, which keeps in-frame sequences only. Checked studies attribute under half of the gap to unresolved V genes and leave the rest unexplained. This sample has around 310,000 clones in its table, and more than 65% of those were observed once. About 6.7% of the sample lies in the top ten. Material: PBMCs, obtained before ibrutinib treatment. The receptors stem from a human donor with chronic lymphocytic leukemia.

This clone was counted a single time. This sequence joins TRBV6-7 and TRBJ2-2; 9 bases match TRBD2. TRBV6-7 is reported as an ORF; its role is uncertain. Trimming at V came to 4 bases and at J to 6 bases, leaving 3 bases not matched to a gene. CDR3 size: 14 residues. The CDR3 reads CASSLREGPGELFF. The CDR3 coding sequence is TGTGCCAGCAGTTTGCGGGAGGGCCCCGGGGAGCTGTTTTTT.

This clone was seen only a few times. V is TRBV6-6 and J is TRBJ1-5; D remains ambiguous. Deletions cut 6 bases from V and 1 base from J, with 10 bases between. Looked up from germline, CDR1 is MNHNY and CDR2 is SVGAGI (reference sequence). This CDR3 comprises 14 residues. The CDR3 loop is CASRPRESNQPQHF. CDR3 nucleotides: TGTGCCAGCAGACCCCGGGAGAGCAATCAGCCCCAGCATTTT.

The gene calls are TRBV10-3 and TRBJ1-2; D is uncertain. CDR3 length: 13 amino acids. V lost 11 bases and J lost 4, with 17 bases in between. Germline CDR1 reads ENHRY; CDR2 reads SYGVKD. The CDR3 region is CAVLISPFYGYTF. CDR3 coding DNA: TGTGCCGTTCTTATCTCCCCGTTCTATGGCTACACCTTC.

The chain combines TRBV7-2 with TRBJ2-7; 12 bases map to TRBD2. The CDR3 runs 18 residues. The V gene's germline CDR1 is SGHTA and CDR2 FQGNSA. V was clipped by 1 base and J by 0 bases; unmatched bases: 7. The CDR3 reads CASSLGLAGALASYEQYF. CDR3 nucleotide sequence: TGTGCCAGCAGCTTAGGACTAGCGGGAGCTTTAGCCTCCTACGAGCAGTACTTC.

The chain has TRBV2 and TRBJ2-5; D is possibly TRBD2 (6 bases). The CDR3 extends over 14 amino acids. V was cut by 7 bases and J by 4 bases, with 16 bases left in between. Germline V gives CDR1 SNHLY, CDR2 FYNNEI. The CDR3 spells CASTDRERLETQYF. The DNA for the CDR3 is TGTGCCAGCACCGATCGGGAGCGGTTAGAGACCCAGTACTTC. Looking up the rest from reference TRBV2 and TRBJ2-5 gives the full variable domain: EPEVTQTPSHQVTQMGQEVILRCVPISNHLYFYWYRQILGQKVEFLVSFYNNEISEKSEIFDDQFSVERPDGSNFTLKIRSTKLEDSAMYFCASTDRERLETQYFGPGTRLLVL.

This chain connects TRBV6-5 to TRBJ1-4; the D gene is possibly TRBD1 (5 bases). This CDR3 spans 15 amino acids. Between the trimmed V and J ends, which lost 6 bases and 0 bases, there was a span of 11 bases. The germline CDR1 and CDR2 sequences are MNHEY and SVGAGI. The CDR3 sequence is CASRRMTATNEKLFF. The CDR3 DNA sequence: TGTGCCAGCAGACGGATGACAGCAACTAATGAAAAACTGTTTTTT.

The V call is TRBV4-3, the J call TRBJ1-1, with D perhaps TRBD1 (5 bases). This CDR3 has 15 amino acids. Germline V gene data show CDR1 as LGHNA and CDR2 as YSLEER. Trimming removed 1 base at V and 4 bases at J, with 13 bases between. The chain's CDR3 is CASSQVEGLSTEAFF. In DNA, the CDR3 is TGCGCCAGCAGCCAAGTGGAGGGGCTCAGCACTGAAGCTTTCTTT.

V gene TRBV19 combines with J gene TRBJ1-4; 10 bases line up with TRBD1. The J segment lost 6 bases and the V segment lost 6 bases, leaving 4 bases of the junction unmatched. The CDR3 has 14 amino acids. Germline loops: CDR1 LNHDA, CDR2 SQIVND (reference sequence). The DNA for the CDR3 is TGTGCCAGTAGGACCGGGACAGGGGATGAAAAACTGTTTTTT. Translating gives CASRTGTGDEKLFF.